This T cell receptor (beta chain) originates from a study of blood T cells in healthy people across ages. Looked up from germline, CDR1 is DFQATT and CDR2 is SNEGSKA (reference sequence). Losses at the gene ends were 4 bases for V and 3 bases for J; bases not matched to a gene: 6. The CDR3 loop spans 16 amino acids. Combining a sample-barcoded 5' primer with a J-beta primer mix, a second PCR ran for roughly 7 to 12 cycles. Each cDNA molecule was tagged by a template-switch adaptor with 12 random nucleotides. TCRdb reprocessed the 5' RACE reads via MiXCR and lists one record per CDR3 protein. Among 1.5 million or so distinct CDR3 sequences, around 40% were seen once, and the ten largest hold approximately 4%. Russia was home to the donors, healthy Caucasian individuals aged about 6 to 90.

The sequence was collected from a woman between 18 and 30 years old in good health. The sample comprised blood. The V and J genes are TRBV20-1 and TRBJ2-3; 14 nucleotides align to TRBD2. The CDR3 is CSAKTSGRVQTDTQYF. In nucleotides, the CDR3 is TGCAGTGCTAAGACTAGCGGGAGGGTTCAGACAGATACGCAGTATTTT.